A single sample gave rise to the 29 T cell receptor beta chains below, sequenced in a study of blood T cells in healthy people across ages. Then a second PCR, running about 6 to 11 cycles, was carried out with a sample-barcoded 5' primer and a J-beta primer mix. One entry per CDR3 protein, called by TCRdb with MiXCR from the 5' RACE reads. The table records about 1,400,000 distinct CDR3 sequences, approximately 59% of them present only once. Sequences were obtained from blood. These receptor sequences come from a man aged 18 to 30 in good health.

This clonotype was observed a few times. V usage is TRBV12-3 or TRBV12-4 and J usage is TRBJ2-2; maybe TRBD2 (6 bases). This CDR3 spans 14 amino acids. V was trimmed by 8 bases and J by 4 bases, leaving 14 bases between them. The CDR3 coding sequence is TGTGCCAGCCTAAGGGCGGGGTTCACCGGGGAGCTGTTTTTT. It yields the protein CASLRAGFTGELFF.

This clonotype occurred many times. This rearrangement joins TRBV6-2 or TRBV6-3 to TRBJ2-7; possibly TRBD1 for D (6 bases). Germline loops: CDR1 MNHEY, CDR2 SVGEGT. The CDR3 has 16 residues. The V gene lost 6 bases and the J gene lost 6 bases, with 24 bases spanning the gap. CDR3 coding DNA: TGTGCCAGCAGCCCATTCACGGGACCCTTAGGGGGCGAGCAGTACTTC. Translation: CASSPFTGPLGGEQYF.

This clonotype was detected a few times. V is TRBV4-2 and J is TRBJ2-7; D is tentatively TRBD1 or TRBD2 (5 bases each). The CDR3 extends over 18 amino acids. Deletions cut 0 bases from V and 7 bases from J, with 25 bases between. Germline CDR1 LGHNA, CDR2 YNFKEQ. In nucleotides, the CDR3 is TGTGCCAGCAGCCAAGATTCCGCCTCCGGGACGGATCCTTGGGAGCAGTACTTC. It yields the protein CASSQDSASGTDPWEQYF.

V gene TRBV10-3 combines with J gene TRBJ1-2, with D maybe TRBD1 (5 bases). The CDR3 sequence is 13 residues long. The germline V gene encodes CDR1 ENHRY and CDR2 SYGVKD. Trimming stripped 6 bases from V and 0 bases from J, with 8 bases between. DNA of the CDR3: TGTGCCATCAGAGACAGCCCTAACTATGGCTACACCTTC. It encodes CAIRDSPNYGYTF.

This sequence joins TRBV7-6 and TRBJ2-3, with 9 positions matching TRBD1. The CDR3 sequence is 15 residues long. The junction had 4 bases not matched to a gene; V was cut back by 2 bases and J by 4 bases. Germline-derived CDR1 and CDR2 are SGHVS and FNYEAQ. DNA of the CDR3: TGTGCCAGCAGCTTAACAGGGGGCATGGCAGATACGCAGTATTTT. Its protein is CASSLTGGMADTQYF.

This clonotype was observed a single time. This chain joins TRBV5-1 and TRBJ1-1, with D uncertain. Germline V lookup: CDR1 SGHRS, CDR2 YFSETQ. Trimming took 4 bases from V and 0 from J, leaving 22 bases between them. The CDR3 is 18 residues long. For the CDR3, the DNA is TGCGCCAGCAGCCCTATACCGGGAGCACTTGACCTGAACACTGAAGCTTTCTTT. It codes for CASSPIPGALDLNTEAFF.

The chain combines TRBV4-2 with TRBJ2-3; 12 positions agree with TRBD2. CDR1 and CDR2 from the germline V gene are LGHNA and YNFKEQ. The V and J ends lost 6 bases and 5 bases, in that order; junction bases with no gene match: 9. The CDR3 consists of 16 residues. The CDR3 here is CASSLTSGSIEDTQYF. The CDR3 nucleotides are TGTGCCAGCAGTCTGACTAGCGGGAGTATTGAAGATACGCAGTATTTT.

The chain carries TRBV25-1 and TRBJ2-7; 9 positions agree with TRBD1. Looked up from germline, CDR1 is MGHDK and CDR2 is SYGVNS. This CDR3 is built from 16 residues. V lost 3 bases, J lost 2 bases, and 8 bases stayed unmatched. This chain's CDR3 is CASSDTRRQGAYEQYF. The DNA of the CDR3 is TGTGCCAGCAGTGATACTAGGAGACAGGGGGCCTACGAGCAGTACTTC.

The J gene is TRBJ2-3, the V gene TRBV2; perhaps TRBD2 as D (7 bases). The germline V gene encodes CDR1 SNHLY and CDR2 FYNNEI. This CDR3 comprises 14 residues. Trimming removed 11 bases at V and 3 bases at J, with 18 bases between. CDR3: CAYDIGGETDTQYF. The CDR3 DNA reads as TGTGCCTATGACATAGGGGGGGAGACAGATACGCAGTATTTT.

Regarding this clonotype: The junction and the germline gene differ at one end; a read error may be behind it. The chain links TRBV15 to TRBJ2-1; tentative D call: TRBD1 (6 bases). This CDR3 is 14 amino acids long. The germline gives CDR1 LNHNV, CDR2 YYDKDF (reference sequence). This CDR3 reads CVTNNPGAENEQFF. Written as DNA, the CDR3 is TGTGTCACCAATAATCCAGGGGCGGAGAATGAGCAGTTCTTC.

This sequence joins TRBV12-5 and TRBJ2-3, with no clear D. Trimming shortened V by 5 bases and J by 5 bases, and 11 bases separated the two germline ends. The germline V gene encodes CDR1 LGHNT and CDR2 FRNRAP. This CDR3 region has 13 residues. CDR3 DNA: TGTGCTAGTGGTAGGGCCCTGGGAGATACGCAGTATTTT. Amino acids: CASGRALGDTQYF. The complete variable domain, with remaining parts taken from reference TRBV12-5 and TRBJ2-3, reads DARVTQTPRHKVTEMGQEVTMRCQPILGHNTVFWYRQTMMQGLELLAYFRNRAPLDDSGMPKDRFSAEMPDATLATLKIQPSEPRDSAVYFCASGRALGDTQYFGPGTRLTVL.

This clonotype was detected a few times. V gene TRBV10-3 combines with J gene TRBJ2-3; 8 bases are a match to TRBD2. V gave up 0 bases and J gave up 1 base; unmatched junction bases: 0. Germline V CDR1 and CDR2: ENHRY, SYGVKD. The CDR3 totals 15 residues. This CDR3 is CAISESSGGTDTQYF. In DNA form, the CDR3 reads TGTGCCATCAGTGAGTCTAGCGGGGGCACAGATACGCAGTATTTT.

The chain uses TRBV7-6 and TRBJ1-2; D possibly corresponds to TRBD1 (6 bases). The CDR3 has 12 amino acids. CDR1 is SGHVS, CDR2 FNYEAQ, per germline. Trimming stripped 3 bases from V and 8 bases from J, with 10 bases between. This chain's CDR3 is CASSLYRAGYTF. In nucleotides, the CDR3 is TGTGCCAGCAGCTTGTACAGGGCCGGCTACACCTTC.

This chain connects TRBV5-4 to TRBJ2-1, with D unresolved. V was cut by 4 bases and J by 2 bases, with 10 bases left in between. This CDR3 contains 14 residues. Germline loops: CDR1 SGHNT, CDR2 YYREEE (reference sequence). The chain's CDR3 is CASSPWGPYNEQFF. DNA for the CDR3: TGTGCCAGCAGCCCTTGGGGTCCCTACAATGAGCAGTTCTTC. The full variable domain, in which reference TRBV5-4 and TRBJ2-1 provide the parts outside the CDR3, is ETGVTQSPTHLIKTRGQQVTLRCSSQSGHNTVSWYQQALGQGPQFIFQYYREEENGRGNFPPRFSGLQFPNYSSELNVNALELDDSALYLCASSPWGPYNEQFFGPGTRLTVL.

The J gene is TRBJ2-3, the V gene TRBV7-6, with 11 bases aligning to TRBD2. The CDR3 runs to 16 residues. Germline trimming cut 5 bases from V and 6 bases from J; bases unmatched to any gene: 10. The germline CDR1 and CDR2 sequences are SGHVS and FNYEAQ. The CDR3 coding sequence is TGTGCCAGCAGCGCACTACTAGCGGGAGTGGAGGATACGCAGTATTTT. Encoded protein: CASSALLAGVEDTQYF.

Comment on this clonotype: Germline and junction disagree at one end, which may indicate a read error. The CDR3 DNA reads TGTGCCAGCAGCCAAGATGCAGATAGCAATCAGTCCCAGCATTTT. It encodes CASSQDADSNQSQHF. The rearrangement uses TRBV3-1 and TRBJ1-5; D gene uncertain. Looked up from germline, CDR1 is LGHDT and CDR2 is YNNKEL (reference sequence). CDR3 size: 15 residues.

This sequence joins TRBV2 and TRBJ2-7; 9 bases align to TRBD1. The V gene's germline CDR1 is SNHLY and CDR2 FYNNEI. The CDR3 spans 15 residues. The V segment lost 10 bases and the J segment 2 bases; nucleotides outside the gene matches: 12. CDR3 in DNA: TGTGCCACCCACCGGGACAGGGAAAACCCCTACGAGCAGTACTTC. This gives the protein CATHRDRENPYEQYF. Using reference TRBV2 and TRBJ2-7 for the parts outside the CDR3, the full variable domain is EPEVTQTPSHQVTQMGQEVILRCVPISNHLYFYWYRQILGQKVEFLVSFYNNEISEKSEIFDDQFSVERPDGSNFTLKIRSTKLEDSAMYFCATHRDRENPYEQYFGPGTRLTVT.

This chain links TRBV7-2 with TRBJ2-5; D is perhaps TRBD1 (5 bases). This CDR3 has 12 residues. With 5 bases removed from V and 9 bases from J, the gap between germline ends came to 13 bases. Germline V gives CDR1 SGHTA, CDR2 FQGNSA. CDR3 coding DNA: TGTGCCAGCAGCCAGGGATTCCGTTCCCAGTACTTC. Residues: CASSQGFRSQYF.

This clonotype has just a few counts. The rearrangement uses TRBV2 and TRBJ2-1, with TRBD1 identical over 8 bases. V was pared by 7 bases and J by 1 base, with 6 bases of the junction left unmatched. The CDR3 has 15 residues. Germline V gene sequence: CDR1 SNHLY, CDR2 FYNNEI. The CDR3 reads CASNMGQESYNEQFF. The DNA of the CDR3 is TGTGCCAGCAATATGGGACAGGAGTCCTACAATGAGCAGTTCTTC.

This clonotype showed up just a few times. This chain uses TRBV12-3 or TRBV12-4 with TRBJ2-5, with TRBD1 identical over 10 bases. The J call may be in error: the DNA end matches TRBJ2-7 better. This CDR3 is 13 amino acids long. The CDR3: CASGTGATYEQYF. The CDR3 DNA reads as TGTGCCAGCGGGACAGGGGCTACCTACGAGCAGTACTTC.

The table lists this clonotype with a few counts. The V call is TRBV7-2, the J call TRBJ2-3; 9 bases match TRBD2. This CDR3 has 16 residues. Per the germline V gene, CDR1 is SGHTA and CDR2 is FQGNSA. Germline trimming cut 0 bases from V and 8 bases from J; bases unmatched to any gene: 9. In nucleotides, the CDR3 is TGTGCCAGCAGCTTAGCGGTCGCTAGCGGGAAGGTTACGCAGTATTTT. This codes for CASSLAVASGKVTQYF.

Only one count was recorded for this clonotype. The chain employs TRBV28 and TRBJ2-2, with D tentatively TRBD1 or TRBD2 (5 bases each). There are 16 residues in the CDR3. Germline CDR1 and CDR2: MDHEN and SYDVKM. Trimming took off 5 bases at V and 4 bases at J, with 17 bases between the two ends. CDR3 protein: CASSPAPGPSTGELFF. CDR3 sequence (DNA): TGTGCCAGCAGTCCTGCCCCGGGACCCAGCACCGGGGAGCTGTTTTTT. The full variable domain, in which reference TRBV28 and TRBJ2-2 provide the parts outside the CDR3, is DVKVTQSSRYLVKRTGEKVFLECVQDMDHENMFWYRQDPGLGLRLIYFSYDVKMKEKGDIPEGYSVSREKKERFSLILESASTNQTSMYLCASSPAPGPSTGELFFGEGSRLTVL.

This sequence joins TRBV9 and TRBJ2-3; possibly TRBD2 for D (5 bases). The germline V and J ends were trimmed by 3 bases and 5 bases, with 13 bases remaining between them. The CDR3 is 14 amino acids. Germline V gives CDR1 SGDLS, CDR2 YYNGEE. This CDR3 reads CASSAGGGEDTQYF. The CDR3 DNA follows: TGTGCCAGCAGCGCCGGAGGAGGAGAAGATACGCAGTATTTT.

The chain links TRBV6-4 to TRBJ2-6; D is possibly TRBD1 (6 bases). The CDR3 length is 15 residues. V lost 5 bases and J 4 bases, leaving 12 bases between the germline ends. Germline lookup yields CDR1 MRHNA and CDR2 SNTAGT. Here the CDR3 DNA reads TGTGCCAGCAGTACCGACAGGACCGGGGCCAACGTCCTGACTTTC. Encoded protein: CASSTDRTGANVLTF.

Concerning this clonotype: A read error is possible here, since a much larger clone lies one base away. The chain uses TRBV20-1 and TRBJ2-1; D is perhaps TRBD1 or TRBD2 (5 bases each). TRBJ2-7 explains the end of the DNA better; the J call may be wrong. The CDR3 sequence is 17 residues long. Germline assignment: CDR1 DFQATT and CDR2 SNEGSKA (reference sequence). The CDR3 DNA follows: TGCAGTGCTAGAGTACCCCGGGGCGGAGTAATGGACAATGAGCAGTACTTC. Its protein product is CSARVPRGGVMDNEQYF.

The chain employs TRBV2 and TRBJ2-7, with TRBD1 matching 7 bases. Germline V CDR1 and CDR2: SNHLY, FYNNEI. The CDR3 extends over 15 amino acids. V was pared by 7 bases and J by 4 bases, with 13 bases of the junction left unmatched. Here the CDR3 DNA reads TGTGCCAGCAATCAACAGGGGTCGTTACAATACGAGCAGTACTTC. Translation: CASNQQGSLQYEQYF.

The CDR3 sequence: CASSVDSSGAPGRFF. The CDR3 DNA reads TGTGCCAGCAGCGTAGATTCTAGCGGGGCGCCAGGTCGGTTCTTC. V is TRBV9 and J is TRBJ2-1; TRBD2 matches 9 bases. The V and J ends lost 0 bases and 15 bases, in that order; junction bases with no gene match: 13. The CDR3 has 15 amino acids. The germline CDR1 and CDR2 sequences are SGDLS and YYNGEE.

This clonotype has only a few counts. In DNA, the CDR3 is TGCGCCAGCAGTCTGAGCAGGGGCATAGATTCACCCCTCCACTTT. It is translated as CASSLSRGIDSPLHF. The J gene is TRBJ1-6, the V gene TRBV4-1, with D perhaps matching TRBD1 (6 bases). Germline values: CDR1 MGHRA, CDR2 YSYEKL. Trimming cost V 6 bases and J 8 bases, with 17 bases left between them. The CDR3 contains 15 residues.

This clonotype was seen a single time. CDR3 sequence (DNA): TGTGCCAGCAGCTTACAGGGGCGGGGCTACTCCTACAATGAGCAGTTCTTC. Protein sequence: CASSLQGRGYSYNEQFF. The rearrangement links TRBV7-9 to TRBJ2-1; TRBD1 or TRBD2 may be the D gene (6 bases each). This CDR3 is 17 amino acids long. The V end lost 2 bases, the J end lost 0 bases, and 14 bases lay between the germline ends. Germline V gene data show CDR1 as SEHNR and CDR2 as FQNEAQ (reference sequence).